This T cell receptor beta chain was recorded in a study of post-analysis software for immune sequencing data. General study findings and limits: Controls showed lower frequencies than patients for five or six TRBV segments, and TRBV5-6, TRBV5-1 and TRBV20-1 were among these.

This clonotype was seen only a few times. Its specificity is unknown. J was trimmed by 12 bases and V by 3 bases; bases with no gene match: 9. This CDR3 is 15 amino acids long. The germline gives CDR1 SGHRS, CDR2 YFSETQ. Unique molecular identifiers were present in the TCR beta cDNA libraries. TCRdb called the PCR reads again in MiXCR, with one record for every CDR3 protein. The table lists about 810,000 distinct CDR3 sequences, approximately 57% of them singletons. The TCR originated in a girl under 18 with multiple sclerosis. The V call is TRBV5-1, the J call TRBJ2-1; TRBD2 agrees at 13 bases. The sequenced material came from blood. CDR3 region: CASSSGLAGAGGQFF. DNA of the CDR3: TGCGCCAGCAGCTCAGGACTAGCGGGAGCTGGGGGGCAGTTCTTC. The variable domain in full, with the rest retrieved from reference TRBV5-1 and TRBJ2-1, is KAGVTQTPRYLIKTRGQQVTLSCSPISGHRSVSWYQQTPGQGLQFLFEYFSETQRNKGNFPGRFSGRQFSNSRSEMNVSTLELGDSALYLCASSSGLAGAGGQFFGPGTRLTVL.